The clone carrying this T cell receptor beta chain showed up just a few times. Its antigen is undetermined. CDR1 is ENHRY, CDR2 SYGVKD, per germline. This CDR3 spans 17 amino acids. Trimming took off 8 bases at V and 0 bases at J, with 20 bases between the two ends. Predating any ophthalmopathy symptoms, the blood sample was taken at first hyperthyroidism diagnosis. The data were obtained in a study of T cells in Graves' hyperthyroidism and ophthalmopathy. Study information: Pretreatment peripheral blood was obtained at initial diagnosis. Whole-study findings and limits: Most clonotypes expanded in the thyroid (above 0.001) were also present in blood. The authors' 13 V-J model separated ophthalmopathy from stable hyperthyroidism.

TCR beta CDR3 region amplification was performed from RNA transcripts. During a first-round RT-PCR of the TCR CDR3, the HTBI primer set was used. A single record per CDR3 protein comes from TCRdb applying MiXCR to the multiplex PCR reads. The top ten hold around 69% of the sample, which has 110,000 to 150,000 distinct CDR3 sequences, 22% seen once. The sample comprised blood. The chain has TRBV10-3 and TRBJ1-3; TRBD1 is a possible D gene (5 bases). This receptor was identified in a woman aged 50 to 60 with Graves' hyperthyroidism that later progressed to Graves' ophthalmopathy. For the CDR3, the DNA is TGTGCCATCGGGCAAGGGAAACAGGACTTCTCTGGAAACACCATATATTTT. The encoded protein is CAIGQGKQDFSGNTIYF.